One sample yielded the 17 T cell receptor beta chains listed below, sequenced in a study of beta chain features in type 1 diabetes. What was sequenced were expressed TCRB transcripts, since all of the isolated RNA had been reverse transcribed. Here immunoSEQ multiplex PCR was the method, and the copy in TCRdb shows in-frame clones only, minus some. Here the sample spans around 500,000 clones, 11% being singletons. What was sequenced was naive CD4+ T cells from blood. These receptors were collected from a young woman in good health.

This clone was observed a few times. The CDR3 spells CASSPAAGVGPDTQYF. In DNA form, the CDR3 reads TGCGCCAGCAGCCCGGCGGCGGGAGTAGGCCCAGATACGCAGTATTTT. The chain uses TRBV5-1 and TRBJ2-3; 7 bases map to TRBD2. Per germline, CDR1 SGHRS and CDR2 YFSETQ. CDR3 length equals 16 residues. Trimming took 4 bases from V and 4 from J; bases not matched to a gene: 12.

V usage is TRBV25-1 and J usage is TRBJ2-1; tentatively, D is TRBD2 (5 bases). CDR3 length: 15 residues. V lost 3 bases and J lost 6, with 15 bases in between. Germline values: CDR1 MGHDK, CDR2 SYGVNS. CDR3 sequence (DNA): TGTGCCAGCAGTGAGGTCCCACCCGGGGTCAATGAGCAGTTCTTC. Amino acid sequence: CASSEVPPGVNEQFF.

In its sample, this clone was seen a few times. V and J are TRBV7-3 and TRBJ2-3, with a possible D match to TRBD1 (5 bases). From germline, CDR1 is SGHTA and CDR2 FQGTGA. Trimming pared 1 base from V and 4 bases from J, leaving 6 bases between. CDR3 length: 13 residues. CDR3 loop: CASSLMGPDTQYF. CDR3 nucleotides: TGTGCCAGCAGCTTAATGGGGCCAGATACGCAGTATTTT. The full variable domain, with the rest looked up from reference TRBV7-3 and TRBJ2-3, is GAGVSQTPSNKVTEKGKYVELRCDPISGHTALYWYRQSLGQGPEFLIYFQGTGAADDSGLPNDRFFAVRPEGSVSTLKIQRTERGDSAVYLCASSLMGPDTQYFGPGTRLTVL.

The CDR3: CASSTRTGGYGYTF. CDR3 coding DNA: TGTGCCAGCAGCACAAGGACAGGGGGCTATGGCTACACCTTC. The V call is TRBV9, the J call TRBJ1-2, with 10 bases that match TRBD1. The CDR3 extends over 14 amino acids. The germline V gene encodes CDR1 SGDLS and CDR2 YYNGEE. Germline trimming cut 4 bases from V and 4 bases from J; bases unmatched to any gene: 4.

This clone was observed a handful of times. The rearrangement uses TRBV7-3 and TRBJ2-5; TRBD2 matches at 7 bases. Trimming took 1 base from V and 4 from J; bases not matched to a gene: 3. This CDR3 comprises 14 residues. Germline-derived CDR1 and CDR2 are SGHTA and FQGTGA. Here the CDR3 DNA reads TGTGCCAGCAGCTTAAGGGCTAGCGGAGAGACCCAGTACTTC. Protein: CASSLRASGETQYF.

This clone has more than one count but fewer than ten. The same CDR3 can be traced to other DNA sequences in this sample. This sequence joins TRBV9 and TRBJ1-3; no firm D call. The CDR3 has 14 amino acids. Trimming took off 0 bases at V and 0 bases at J, with 4 bases between the two ends. Looked up from germline, CDR1 is SGDLS and CDR2 is YYNGEE. This chain's CDR3 is CASSVESSGNTIYF. CDR3 DNA: TGTGCCAGCAGCGTAGAATCCTCTGGAAACACCATATATTTT.

There are a few counts of this clone. The rearrangement joins TRBV30 to TRBJ1-5; TRBD1 might be the D (5 bases). Trimming removed 3 bases at V and 6 bases at J, with 15 bases between. This CDR3 has 14 residues. Per germline, CDR1 GTSNPN and CDR2 SVGIG (reference sequence). CDR3 nucleotides: TGTGCCTGGAGGGGCGGGGGAGGCGGTCAGCCCCAGCATTTT. This codes for CAWRGGGGGQPQHF.

This clone turned up a few times. The gene calls are TRBV4-3 and TRBJ2-5; D is undetermined. This CDR3 contains 14 residues. Looked up from germline, CDR1 is LGHNA and CDR2 is YSLEER. Trimming pared 1 base from V and 4 bases from J, leaving 10 bases between. CDR3 sequence: CASSQVVYRETQYF. DNA for the CDR3: TGCGCCAGCAGCCAAGTGGTTTACCGAGAGACCCAGTACTTC.

The chain employs TRBV9 and TRBJ2-7; 9 bases align to TRBD2. CDR1 and CDR2 from the germline V gene are SGDLS and YYNGEE. V shed 0 bases, J shed 8 bases, and the junction held 6 bases outside the gene matches. The CDR3 consists of 14 residues. CDR3 protein: CASSVGSGGCQQYV. The CDR3 DNA reads as TGTGCCAGCAGCGTAGGAAGCGGGGGGTGTCAGCAGTACGTC.

The genes are TRBV30 and TRBJ2-2, with TRBD1 as a possible D gene (5 bases). The CDR3 extends over 14 amino acids. V lost 3 bases, J lost 6 bases, and 14 bases lay in between. Looked up from germline, CDR1 is GTSNPN and CDR2 is SVGIG (reference sequence). CDR3 DNA: TGTGCCTGGAGAGCAAGCAGGGTCGCCGGGGAGCTGTTTTTT. Its translation is CAWRASRVAGELFF.

This clone was recorded many times. DNA for the CDR3: TGTGCCACCAGCTCCCCCGGGACAGGTTATAACGAGCAGTACGTC. Translated: CATSSPGTGYNEQYV. This chain uses TRBV15 with TRBJ2-7; 8 nucleotides line up with TRBD1. With 5 bases clipped from V and 5 bases from J, the junction kept 11 bases outside the gene matches. CDR1 and CDR2 from the germline V gene are LNHNV and YYDKDF (reference sequence). The length of the CDR3 is 15 residues.

The gene calls are TRBV2 and TRBJ2-1, with 9 positions matching TRBD2. This CDR3 is built from 15 residues. The V gene's germline CDR1 is SNHLY and CDR2 FYNNEI. V dropped 3 bases and J dropped 2; count of bases not matched to a gene: 2. In DNA form, the CDR3 reads TGTGCCAGCAGTGATATAGCGGGGGCCTACAATGAGCAGTTCTTC. Translating it yields CASSDIAGAYNEQFF.

V usage is TRBV5-1 and J usage is TRBJ2-5; 9 bases map to TRBD1. V lost 4 bases to trimming and J lost 3 bases; unmatched junction nucleotides: 7. From germline, CDR1 is SGHRS and CDR2 YFSETQ. The CDR3 has 15 residues. CDR3 sequence: CASSAPGQGKETQYF. As DNA, the CDR3 is TGCGCCAGCAGCGCTCCGGGACAGGGAAAAGAGACCCAGTACTTC.

This clone showed up many times. This sequence joins TRBV7-9 and TRBJ2-1; TRBD2 matches at 9 bases. The CDR3 is 15 amino acids. Per the germline V gene, CDR1 is SEHNR and CDR2 is FQNEAQ (reference sequence). Trimming took 4 bases from V and 3 from J; bases not matched to a gene: 4. CDR3 sequence (DNA): TGTGCCAGCAGCTCCAGCGGGAGGATCTACAATGAGCAGTTCTTC. Translating gives CASSSSGRIYNEQFF.

This rearrangement joins TRBV5-6 to TRBJ1-2, with D uncertain. This CDR3 is 15 amino acids long. The germline V gene has CDR1 SGHDT and CDR2 YYEEEE. Trimming cost V 2 bases and J 0 bases, with 11 bases left between them. The CDR3 DNA sequence: TGTGCCAGCAGCTTTATGAGGGCGGCTAACTATGGCTACACCTTC. This translates into CASSFMRAANYGYTF. The whole variable domain, filled in from reference TRBV5-6 and TRBJ1-2, reads DAGVTQSPTHLIKTRGQQVTLRCSPKSGHDTVSWYQQALGQGPQFIFQYYEEEERQRGNFPDRFSGHQFPNYSSELNVNALLLGDSALYLCASSFMRAANYGYTFGSGTRLTVV.

The chain joins TRBV7-6 to TRBJ1-6, with D possibly TRBD1 on 6 matching bases. Germline lookup yields CDR1 SGHVS and CDR2 FNYEAQ. The CDR3 consists of 16 residues. V shed 2 bases and J shed 7 bases, with 15 bases lying between them. The CDR3 sequence is CASSLYDSGGNSPLHF. CDR3 sequence (DNA): TGTGCCAGCAGCTTATACGATAGCGGGGGCAATTCACCCCTCCACTTT.

This clone occurred a few times. The gene calls are TRBV4-2 and TRBJ2-7, with 9 nucleotides matching TRBD1. This CDR3 has 14 amino acids. CDR1 is LGHNA, CDR2 YNFKEQ, per germline. V lost 0 bases and J lost 5; bases outside the gene matches: 2. The chain's CDR3 is CASSQEQGAHEQYF. The CDR3 DNA follows: TGTGCCAGCAGCCAAGAACAGGGGGCCCACGAGCAGTACTTC.